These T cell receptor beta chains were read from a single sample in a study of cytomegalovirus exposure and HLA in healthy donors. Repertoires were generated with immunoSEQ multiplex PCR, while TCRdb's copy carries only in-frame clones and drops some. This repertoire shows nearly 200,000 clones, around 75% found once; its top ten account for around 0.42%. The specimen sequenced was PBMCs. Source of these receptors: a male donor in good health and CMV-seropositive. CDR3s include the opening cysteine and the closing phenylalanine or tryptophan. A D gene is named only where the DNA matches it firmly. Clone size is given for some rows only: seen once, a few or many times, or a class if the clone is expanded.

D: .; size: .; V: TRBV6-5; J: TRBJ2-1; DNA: TGTGCCAGCAGTTACATCGAGCGGAGGGGCGGAAATGAGCAGTTCTTC; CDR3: CASSYIERRGGNEQFF
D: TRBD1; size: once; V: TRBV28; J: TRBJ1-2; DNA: TGTGCCAGCAGACTCCCTGGACAGGGGGTCGGTGGCTACACCTTC; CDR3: CASRLPGQGVGGYTF
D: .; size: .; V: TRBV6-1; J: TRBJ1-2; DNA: TGTGCCAGCAGTGCGGGGGACTATGGCTACACCTTC; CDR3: CASSAGDYGYTF
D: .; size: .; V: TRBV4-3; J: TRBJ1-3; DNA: TGCGCCAGCAGCCAAGATGCAGGTCTCTCTGGAAACACCATATATTTT; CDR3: CASSQDAGLSGNTIYF
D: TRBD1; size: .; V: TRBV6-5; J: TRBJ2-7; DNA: TGTGCCAGCAGTTTAACGGGACAGGGGCTCTACGAGCAGTACTTC; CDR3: CASSLTGQGLYEQYF
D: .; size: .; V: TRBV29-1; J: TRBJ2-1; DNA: TGCAGCGTTGGAGCGTCTGGCTTTTACAATGAGCAGTTCTTC; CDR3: CSVGASGFYNEQFF
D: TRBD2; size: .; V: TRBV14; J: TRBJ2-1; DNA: TGTGCCACCGCCACAGGACTAGCGGGAGCGGATGAGCAGTTCTTC; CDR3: CATATGLAGADEQFF
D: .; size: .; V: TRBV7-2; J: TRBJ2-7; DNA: TGTGCCAGCAGCCCTTCAGGGCTCCCCTACGAGCAGTACTTC; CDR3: CASSPSGLPYEQYF
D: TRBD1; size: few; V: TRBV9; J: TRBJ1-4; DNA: TGTGCCAGCAGCACCCGACAGGGCTCTAATGAAAAACTGTTTTTT; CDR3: CASSTRQGSNEKLFF
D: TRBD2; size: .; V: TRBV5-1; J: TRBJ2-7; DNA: TGCGCCAGCAGCTTGGCCGCCGGAGCGGGAGGGGTCTACGAGCAGTACTTC; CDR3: CASSLAAGAGGVYEQYF
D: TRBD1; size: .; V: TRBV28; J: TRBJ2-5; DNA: TGTGCCAGCAGTTCCGGGACAGCCCGCAAGCAGACCCAGTACTTC; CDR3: CASSSGTARKQTQYF
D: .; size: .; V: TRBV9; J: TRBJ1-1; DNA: TGTGCCAGCAGGAGAGGGCTGAACACTGAAGCTTTCTTT; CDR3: CASRRGLNTEAFF
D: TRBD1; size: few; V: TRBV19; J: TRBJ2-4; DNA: TGTGCCAGTAGTATCACAGGGGGCGTGGACATTCAGTACTTC; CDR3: CASSITGGVDIQYF
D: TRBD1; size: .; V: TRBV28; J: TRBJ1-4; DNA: TGTGCCAGCAGTACCACAGGGGGGACTAATGAAAAACTGTTTTTT; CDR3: CASSTTGGTNEKLFF
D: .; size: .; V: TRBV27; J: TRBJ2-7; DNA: TGTGCCAGCAGTTTTTTCGGGAAGGAGACCCACGCCTCCTACGAGCAGTACTTC; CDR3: CASSFFGKETHASYEQYF
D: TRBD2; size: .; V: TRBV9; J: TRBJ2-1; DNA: TGTGCCAGCAGCGTAGGGGGGGGGACTAGCGCACCACTGGACAATGAGCAGTTCTTC; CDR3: CASSVGGGTSAPLDNEQFF
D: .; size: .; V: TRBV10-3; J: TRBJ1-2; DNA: TGTGCCATCAGTGAGACCGAGGGTGGAGGTCGCCCTAACTATGGCTACACCTTC; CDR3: CAISETEGGGRPNYGYTF
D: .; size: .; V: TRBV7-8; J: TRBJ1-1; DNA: TGTGCCAGCAGCTGGACAGACCGGAACACTGAAGCTTTCTTT; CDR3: CASSWTDRNTEAFF
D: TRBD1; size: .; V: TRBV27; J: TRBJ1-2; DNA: TGTGCCAGCAGTTTATCGACCCCCGACAGGGGCTATGGCTACACCTTC; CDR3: CASSLSTPDRGYGYTF
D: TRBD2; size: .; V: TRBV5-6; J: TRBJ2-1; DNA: TGTGCCAGCAGCGCCCGACTAGCGGGGGACTACAATGAGCAGTTCTTC; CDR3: CASSARLAGDYNEQFF
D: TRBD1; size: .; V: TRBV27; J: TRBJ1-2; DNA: TGTGCCAGCGGAAAGGACAGGGCAAAGGGTGGCTACACCTTC; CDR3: CASGKDRAKGGYTF
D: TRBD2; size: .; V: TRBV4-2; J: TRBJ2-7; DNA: TGTGCCAGCAGCTTTAGCGGGGGGTTCTCCTACGAGCAGTACTTC; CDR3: CASSFSGGFSYEQYF
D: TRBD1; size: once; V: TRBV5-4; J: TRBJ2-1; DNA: TGTGCCAGCAGATATGACAGGGGAGGATGGAATGAGCAGTTCTTC; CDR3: CASRYDRGGWNEQFF
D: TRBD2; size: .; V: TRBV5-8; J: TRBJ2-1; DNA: TGTGCCAGCAGCTTGGCGGCTAGCGGGGTGAACTACAATGAGCAGTTCTTC; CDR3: CASSLAASGVNYNEQFF
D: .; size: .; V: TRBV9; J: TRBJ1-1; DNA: TGTGCCAGCAGCGTAACATCAGCCCTAGTCACTGAAGCTTTCTTT; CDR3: CASSVTSALVTEAFF
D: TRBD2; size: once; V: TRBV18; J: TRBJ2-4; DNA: TGTGCCAGCTCACCATTTGTAGTAACTACAGGCCCGGGGGGTAAAAACATTCAGTACTTC; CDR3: CASSPFVVTTGPGGKNIQYF
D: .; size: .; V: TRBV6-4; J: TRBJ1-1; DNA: TGTGCCAGCAGTGTAGACAGAGATACTGAAGCTTTCTTT; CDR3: CASSVDRDTEAFF
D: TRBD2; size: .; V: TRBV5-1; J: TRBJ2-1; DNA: TGCGCCAGCAGTTTCGGGAGCGGGGGGGCCGTTGAGCAGTTCTTC; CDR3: CASSFGSGGAVEQFF
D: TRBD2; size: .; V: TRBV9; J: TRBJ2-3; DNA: TGTGCCAGCAGCTCAGAACTAGCGGGGGGTTTGGATACGCAGTATTTT; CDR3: CASSSELAGGLDTQYF
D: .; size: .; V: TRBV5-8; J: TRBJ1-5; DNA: TGTGCCAGCAGCTTGTGGTGGCAGGGGTCCGGGAGCAATCAGCCCCAGCATTTT; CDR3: CASSLWWQGSGSNQPQHF
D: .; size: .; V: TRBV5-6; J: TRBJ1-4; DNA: TGTGCCAGCAGCTTGGCCACGTCGGGTGAAAAACTGTTTTTT; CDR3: CASSLATSGEKLFF
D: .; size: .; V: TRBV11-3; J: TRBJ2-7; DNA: TGTGCCAGCAGCTTAACCCAAGGGGTTGGGGCTAGTGAGCAGTACTTC; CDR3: CASSLTQGVGASEQYF
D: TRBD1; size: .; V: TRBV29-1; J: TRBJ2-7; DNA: TGCAGCGTTGAAGGATTTTCGGGGACAGGGGAGGAAGAGCAGTACTTC; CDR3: CSVEGFSGTGEEEQYF
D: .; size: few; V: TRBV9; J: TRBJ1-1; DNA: TGTGCCAGCAGCGTAGGGGCAGGGCAGAGCACTGAAGCTTTCTTT; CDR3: CASSVGAGQSTEAFF
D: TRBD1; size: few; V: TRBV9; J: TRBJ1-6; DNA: TGTGCCAGCAGCGTAGGGACAGGGGAAAGAGCCCTCCACTTT; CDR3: CASSVGTGERALHF
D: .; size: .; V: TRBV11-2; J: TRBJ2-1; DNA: TGTGCCAGCTCTCGAGCGGGTGAGCAGTTCTTC; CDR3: CASSRAGEQFF
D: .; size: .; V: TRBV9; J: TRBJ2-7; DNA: TGTGCCAGCAGCCCCCTCCTAGGGGTTTTCGACGAGCAGTACTTC; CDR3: CASSPLLGVFDEQYF
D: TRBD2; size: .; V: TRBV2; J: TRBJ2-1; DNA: TGTGCCACCAGACTAGCGGGACTTAATGAGCAGTTCTTC; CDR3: CATRLAGLNEQFF
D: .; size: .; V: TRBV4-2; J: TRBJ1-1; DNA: TGTGCCAGCAGCCAAGAAGTCGTACAGGGGAACACTGAAGCTTTCTTT; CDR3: CASSQEVVQGNTEAFF
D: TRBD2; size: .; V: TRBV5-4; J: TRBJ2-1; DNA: TGTGCCAGCAGCTTGGCGGGCGGGAGTTCCTACAATGAGCAGTTCTTC; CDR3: CASSLAGGSSYNEQFF
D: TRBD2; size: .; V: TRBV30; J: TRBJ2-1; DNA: TGTGCCTGGAGTGTTTTAGATGCTAGCGGGACCTATGAGCAGTTCTTC; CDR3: CAWSVLDASGTYEQFF
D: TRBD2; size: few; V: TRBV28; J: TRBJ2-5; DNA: TGTGCCAGCAGTTTCGGGGGGGCTCAAGAGACCCAGTACTTC; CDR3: CASSFGGAQETQYF
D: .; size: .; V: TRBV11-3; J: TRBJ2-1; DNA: TGTGCCAGCAGCTTAGATCCCACAGACAATGAGCAGTTCTTC; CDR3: CASSLDPTDNEQFF
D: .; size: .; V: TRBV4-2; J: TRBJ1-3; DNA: TGTGCCAGCAGCCCGGGGGAGCCGGGGAACACCATATATTTT; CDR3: CASSPGEPGNTIYF
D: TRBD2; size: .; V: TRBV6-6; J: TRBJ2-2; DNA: TGTGCCAGCAACCGCATAGCGGGAGGGCCTTCCGGGGAGCTGTTTTTT; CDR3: CASNRIAGGPSGELFF